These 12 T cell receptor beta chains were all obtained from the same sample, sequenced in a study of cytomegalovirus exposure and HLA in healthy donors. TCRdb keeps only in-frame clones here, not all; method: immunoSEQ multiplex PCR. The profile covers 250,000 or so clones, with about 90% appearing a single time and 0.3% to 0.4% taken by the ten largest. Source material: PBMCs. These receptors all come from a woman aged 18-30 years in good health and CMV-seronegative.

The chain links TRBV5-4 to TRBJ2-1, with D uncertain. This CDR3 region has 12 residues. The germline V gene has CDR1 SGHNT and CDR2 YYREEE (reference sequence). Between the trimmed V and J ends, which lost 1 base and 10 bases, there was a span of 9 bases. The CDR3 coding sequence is TGTGCCAGCAGCTTGTTGACTTCGGAGCAGTTCTTC. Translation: CASSLLTSEQFF.

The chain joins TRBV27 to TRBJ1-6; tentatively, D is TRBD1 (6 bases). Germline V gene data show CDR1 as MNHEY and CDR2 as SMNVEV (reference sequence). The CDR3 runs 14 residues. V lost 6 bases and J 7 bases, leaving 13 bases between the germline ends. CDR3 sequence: CASSLRGGNSPLHF. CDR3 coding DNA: TGTGCCAGCAGCCTCAGGGGTGGAAATTCACCCCTCCACTTT.

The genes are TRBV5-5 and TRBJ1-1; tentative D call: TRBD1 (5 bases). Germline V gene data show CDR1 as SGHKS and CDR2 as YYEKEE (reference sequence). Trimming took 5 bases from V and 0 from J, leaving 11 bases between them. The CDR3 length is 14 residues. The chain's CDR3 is CASRRDLVNTEAFF. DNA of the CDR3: TGTGCCAGCAGACGGGACTTAGTGAACACTGAAGCTTTCTTT.

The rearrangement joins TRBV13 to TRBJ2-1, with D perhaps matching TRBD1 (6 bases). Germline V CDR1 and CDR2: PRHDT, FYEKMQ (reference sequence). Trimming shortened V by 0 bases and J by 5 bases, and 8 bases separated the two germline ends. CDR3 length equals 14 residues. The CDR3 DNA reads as TGTGCCAGCAGCTTAGGGGGGGCCCACAATGAGCAGTTCTTC. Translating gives CASSLGGAHNEQFF.

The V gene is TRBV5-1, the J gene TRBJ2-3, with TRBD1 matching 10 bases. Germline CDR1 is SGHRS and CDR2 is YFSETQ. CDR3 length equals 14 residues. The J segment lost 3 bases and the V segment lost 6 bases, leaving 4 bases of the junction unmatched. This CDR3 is CASKLGQGTDTQYF. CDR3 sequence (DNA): TGCGCCAGCAAGCTGGGACAGGGGACAGATACGCAGTATTTT.

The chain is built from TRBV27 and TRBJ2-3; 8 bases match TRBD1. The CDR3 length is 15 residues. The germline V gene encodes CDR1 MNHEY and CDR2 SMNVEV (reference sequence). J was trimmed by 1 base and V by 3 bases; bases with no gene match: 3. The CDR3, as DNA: TGTGCCAGCAGTTTTCCAGGGGGCGGCACAGATACGCAGTATTTT. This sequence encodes CASSFPGGGTDTQYF.

The CDR3 is CASSDETGYGYTF. As DNA, the CDR3 is TGTGCCAGCAGTGACGAGACAGGGTATGGCTACACCTTC. The rearrangement joins TRBV6-4 to TRBJ1-2; 7 nucleotides agree with TRBD1. After removal of 2 bases from V and 5 bases from J, the junction contained 2 bases not matched to a gene. Germline CDR1 MRHNA, CDR2 SNTAGT. This CDR3 region has 13 residues.

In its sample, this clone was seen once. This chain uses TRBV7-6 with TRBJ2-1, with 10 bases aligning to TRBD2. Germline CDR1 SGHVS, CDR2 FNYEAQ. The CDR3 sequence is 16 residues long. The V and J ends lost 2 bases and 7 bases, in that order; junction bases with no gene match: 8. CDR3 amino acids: CASSLSPGLALNEQFF. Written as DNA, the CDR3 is TGTGCCAGCAGCTTAAGTCCGGGACTAGCGCTGAATGAGCAGTTCTTC.

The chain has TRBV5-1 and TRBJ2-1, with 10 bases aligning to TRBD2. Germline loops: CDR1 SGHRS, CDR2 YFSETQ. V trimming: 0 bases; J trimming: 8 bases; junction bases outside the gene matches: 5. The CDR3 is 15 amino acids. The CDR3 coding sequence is TGCGCCAGCAGCTTGGCTCTAGCGGGGGCGGATGAGCAGTTCTTC. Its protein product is CASSLALAGADEQFF.

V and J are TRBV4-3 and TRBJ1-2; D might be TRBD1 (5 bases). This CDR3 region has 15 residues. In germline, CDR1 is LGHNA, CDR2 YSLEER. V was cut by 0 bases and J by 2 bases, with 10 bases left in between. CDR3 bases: TGCGCCAGCAGCCAAGATTGGGCAGGGAACTATGGCTACACCTTC. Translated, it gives CASSQDWAGNYGYTF.

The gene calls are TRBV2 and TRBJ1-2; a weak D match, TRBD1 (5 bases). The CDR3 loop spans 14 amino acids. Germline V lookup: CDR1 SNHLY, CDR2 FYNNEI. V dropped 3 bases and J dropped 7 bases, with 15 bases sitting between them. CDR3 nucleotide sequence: TGTGCCAGCAGTGATCAGGGCGGTATAGGTGGCTACACCTTC. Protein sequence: CASSDQGGIGGYTF.

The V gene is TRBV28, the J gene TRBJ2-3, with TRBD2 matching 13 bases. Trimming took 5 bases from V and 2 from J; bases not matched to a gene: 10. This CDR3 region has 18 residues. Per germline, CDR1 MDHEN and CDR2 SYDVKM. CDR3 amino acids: CASSTIAGTSGATDTQYF. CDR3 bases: TGTGCCAGCAGTACAATCGCCGGGACTAGCGGGGCCACAGATACGCAGTATTTT. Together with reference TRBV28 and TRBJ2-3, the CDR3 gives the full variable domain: DVKVTQSSRYLVKRTGEKVFLECVQDMDHENMFWYRQDPGLGLRLIYFSYDVKMKEKGDIPEGYSVSREKKERFSLILESASTNQTSMYLCASSTIAGTSGATDTQYFGPGTRLTVL.